Listed below are T cell receptor beta chains from one sample, sequenced in a study of cytomegalovirus exposure and HLA in healthy donors. Clones were sequenced by immunoSEQ multiplex PCR, and TCRdb holds only the in-frame ones, with some missing. The repertoire has about 140,000 clones, around 85% of them found once; the top ten carry about 3.9%. The sequenced sample consisted of PBMCs. The receptors here all came from a middle-aged man in good health and CMV-seropositive. Each CDR3 is given with its conserved first and last residue. A D gene is named only where the DNA matches it firmly. The size entry is marked missing in some rows and otherwise reads once, few, many or a size class.

clone_size,v_call,d_call,j_call,cdr3_aa,cdr3_nt
NA,TRBV13,NA,TRBJ2-1,CASSLGSGGPFF,TGTGCCAGCAGCTTAGGCTCAGGGGGGCCGTTCTTC
NA,TRBV6-4,TRBD2,TRBJ2-1,CASSLGLAGYNEQFF,TGTGCCAGCAGTCTAGGACTAGCGGGCTACAATGAGCAGTTCTTC
NA,TRBV18,NA,TRBJ2-7,CASSPLTVGEEQYF,TGTGCCAGCTCACCACTAACCGTCGGGGAGGAGCAGTACTTC
NA,TRBV4-1,NA,TRBJ2-7,CASSQELSGISYEQYF,TGCGCCAGCAGCCAAGAACTATCCGGGATCTCCTACGAGCAGTACTTC
NA,TRBV12-5,NA,TRBJ1-3,CASGRRRYSGNTIYF,TGTGCTAGTGGTCGCCGCAGATATTCTGGAAACACCATATATTTT
NA,TRBV5-1,TRBD1,TRBJ2-1,CASSQGTVSYNEQFF,TGCGCCAGCAGCCAAGGGACAGTTTCCTACAATGAGCAGTTCTTC
NA,TRBV9,TRBD1,TRBJ1-4,CASSVDRGREKLFF,TGTGCCAGCAGCGTAGACAGGGGGCGCGAAAAACTGTTTTTT
NA,TRBV7-8,NA,TRBJ1-1,CASSLGQKTEAFF,TGTGCCAGCAGCTTAGGGCAGAAGACTGAAGCTTTCTTT
once,TRBV15,NA,TRBJ1-1,CATSRDPQAQNTEAFF,TGTGCCACCAGCAGAGATCCCCAGGCACAGAACACTGAAGCTTTCTTT
NA,TRBV27,TRBD1,TRBJ1-3,CASSLSGGTGNTIYF,TGTGCCAGCAGTTTATCAGGGGGCACTGGAAACACCATATATTTT
NA,TRBV7-2,NA,TRBJ2-3,CASSWPGVYGGTDTQYF,TGTGCCAGCAGCTGGCCGGGGGTGTACGGGGGCACAGATACGCAGTATTTT
NA,TRBV7-9,TRBD1,TRBJ1-4,CASSRTDRGEKLFF,TGTGCCAGCAGCAGAACCGACAGGGGAGAAAAACTGTTTTTT
NA,TRBV9,NA,TRBJ2-5,CASTFTPLGGQETQYF,TGTGCCAGCACCTTCACTCCCTTAGGGGGACAAGAGACCCAGTACTTC
NA,TRBV7-9,NA,TRBJ2-1,CSSSPRGPLIDNEQFF,TGTTCCAGCAGCCCTCGGGGTCCCCTAATTGACAATGAGCAGTTCTTC
NA,TRBV6-1,NA,TRBJ2-5,CASSEPGHLQETQYF,TGTGCCAGCAGTGAACCGGGACACCTACAAGAGACCCAGTACTTC
NA,TRBV2,NA,TRBJ2-3,CASTPLAGVADTQYF,TGTGCCAGCACCCCACTAGCTGGGGTCGCAGATACGCAGTATTTT
NA,TRBV19,NA,TRBJ2-7,CASSWTGSYEQYF,TGTGCCAGTAGCTGGACGGGATCCTACGAGCAGTACTTC
NA,TRBV11-3,NA,TRBJ2-7,CASSQPQQGYEQYF,TGTGCCAGCAGCCAACCTCAACAGGGCTACGAGCAGTACTTC
NA,TRBV5-1,NA,TRBJ2-4,CASSLGGVTKNIQYF,TGCGCCAGCAGCTTGGGGGGAGTGACCAAAAACATTCAGTACTTC
NA,TRBV30,TRBD1,TRBJ1-5,CAWRQGDQPQHF,TGTGCCTGGAGGCAGGGGGATCAGCCCCAGCATTTT
NA,TRBV11-2,TRBD1,TRBJ2-7,CASSAIRDRAFEQYF,TGTGCCAGCAGCGCCATCCGGGACAGGGCCTTCGAGCAGTACTTC
NA,TRBV19,TRBD1,TRBJ2-5,CASSPDRGRKTQYF,TGTGCCAGTAGCCCCGACAGGGGTAGGAAGACCCAGTACTTC
NA,TRBV5-1,TRBD1,TRBJ1-4,CASSSTGGYEKLFF,TGCGCCAGCAGCTCAACAGGGGGATACGAAAAACTGTTTTTT
NA,TRBV5-1,TRBD2,TRBJ2-5,CASTWGLADQETQYF,TGCGCCAGCACCTGGGGACTAGCGGACCAAGAGACCCAGTACTTC
NA,TRBV2,NA,TRBJ1-1,CASSEARGTEAFF,TGTGCCAGCAGTGAAGCCAGGGGCACTGAAGCTTTCTTT
once,TRBV11-3,TRBD1,TRBJ2-5,CASSLEGTGGVETQYF,TGTGCCAGCAGCTTAGAAGGGACAGGGGGAGTGGAGACCCAGTACTTC
NA,TRBV5-1,TRBD2,TRBJ2-5,CASSLGAGGLEETQYF,TGCGCCAGCAGCTTGGGGGCGGGGGGGCTTGAGGAGACCCAGTACTTC
NA,TRBV7-9,TRBD1,TRBJ1-6,CAVQGMRNSPLHF,TGTGCCGTACAGGGGATGCGTAATTCACCCCTCCACTTT
NA,TRBV9,NA,TRBJ2-7,CASSVGQNYEQYF,TGTGCCAGCAGCGTAGGTCAAAACTACGAGCAGTACTTC
NA,TRBV10-3,NA,TRBJ2-5,CAILEIAETQYF,TGTGCCATCTTGGAGATTGCGGAGACCCAGTACTTC
NA,TRBV9,NA,TRBJ2-1,CASSSSTGFLPKFF,TGTGCCAGCAGCTCCTCGACTGGTTTTCTCCCGAAGTTCTTC